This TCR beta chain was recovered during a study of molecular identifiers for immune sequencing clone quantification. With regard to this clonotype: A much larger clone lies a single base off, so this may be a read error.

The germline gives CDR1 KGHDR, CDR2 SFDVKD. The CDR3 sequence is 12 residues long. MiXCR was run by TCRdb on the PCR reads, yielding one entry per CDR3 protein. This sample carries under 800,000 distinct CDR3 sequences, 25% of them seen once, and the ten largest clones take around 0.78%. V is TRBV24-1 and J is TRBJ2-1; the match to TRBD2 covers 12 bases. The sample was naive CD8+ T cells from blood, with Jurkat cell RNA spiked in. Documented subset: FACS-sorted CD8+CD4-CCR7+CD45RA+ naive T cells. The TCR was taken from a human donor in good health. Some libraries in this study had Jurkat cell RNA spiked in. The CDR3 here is CATSWTSGEKLF. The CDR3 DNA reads TGTGCCACCAGTTGGACTAGCGGGGAGAAGCTCTTC.